This T cell receptor beta chain is drawn from a study of Graves' ophthalmopathy and Graves' hyperthyroidism. Overall study: If no ophthalmopathy appeared within 18 months of follow-up, hyperthyroidism was termed stable.

Orbital computed tomography, together with clinical symptoms, serum thyroxine, TRAb and thyroid ultrasound, was used for diagnosis. Beta-chain TCR CDR3 regions were amplified from RNA transcripts. RT-PCR in the first round used HTBI primers; a second-round multiplex PCR followed. TCRdb passed the multiplex PCR reads through MiXCR, listing each CDR3 protein once. The sample lists over a million distinct CDR3 sequences, 35% to 40% occurring once. The V end was cut by 1 base, the J end by 11 bases, with 14 bases between. The V gene's germline CDR1 is SEHNR and CDR2 FQNEAQ (reference sequence). The CDR3 is made up of 13 amino acids. As to this clonotype: The conserved phenylalanine or tryptophan normally closing the CDR3 is absent here, so this likely arose from a read error.

Material for sequencing was peripheral blood or thyroid tissue (not recorded which). The clonotype originates from an adult man with Graves' hyperthyroidism. J is TRBJ1-1 and V is TRBV7-9; D remains ambiguous. The CDR3 reads CASSLGASTEAFL. DNA for the CDR3: TGTGCCAGCAGCTTAGGAGCTTCGACGGAGGCTTTCCTT.